This T cell receptor (beta chain) stems from a study of post-analysis software for immune sequencing data. Notes on the study in general: Samples made in the same batch grouped tightly together by F measure. Roughly 5 TRBV segments, TRBV5-6, TRBV5-1 and TRBV20-1 among them, were found more frequent in patients than controls.

The library was made from cDNA and included unique molecular identifiers. Once roughly 1 to 11 million T cells were used, hundreds of thousands of cDNA molecules resulted. Each CDR3 protein gets one entry after TCRdb re-called the PCR reads with MiXCR. The repertoire holds roughly 800,000 distinct CDR3 sequences, with 30% as singletons. The CDR3 totals 17 residues. Trimming at V came to 0 bases and at J to 0 bases, leaving 4 bases not matched to a gene. Germline CDR1 LGHNA, CDR2 YSLEER. Regarding this clonotype: Its antigen is not known.

Sequencing was done on a sample of blood. This chain joins TRBV4-3 and TRBJ2-7, with TRBD2 identical over 11 bases. The sequence came from a girl aged 10 to 17 with multiple sclerosis. The CDR3 nucleotides are TGCGCCAGCAGCCAAGATCGGGGACTAGCGGTCTCCTACGAGCAGTACTTC. It is translated as CASSQDRGLAVSYEQYF.